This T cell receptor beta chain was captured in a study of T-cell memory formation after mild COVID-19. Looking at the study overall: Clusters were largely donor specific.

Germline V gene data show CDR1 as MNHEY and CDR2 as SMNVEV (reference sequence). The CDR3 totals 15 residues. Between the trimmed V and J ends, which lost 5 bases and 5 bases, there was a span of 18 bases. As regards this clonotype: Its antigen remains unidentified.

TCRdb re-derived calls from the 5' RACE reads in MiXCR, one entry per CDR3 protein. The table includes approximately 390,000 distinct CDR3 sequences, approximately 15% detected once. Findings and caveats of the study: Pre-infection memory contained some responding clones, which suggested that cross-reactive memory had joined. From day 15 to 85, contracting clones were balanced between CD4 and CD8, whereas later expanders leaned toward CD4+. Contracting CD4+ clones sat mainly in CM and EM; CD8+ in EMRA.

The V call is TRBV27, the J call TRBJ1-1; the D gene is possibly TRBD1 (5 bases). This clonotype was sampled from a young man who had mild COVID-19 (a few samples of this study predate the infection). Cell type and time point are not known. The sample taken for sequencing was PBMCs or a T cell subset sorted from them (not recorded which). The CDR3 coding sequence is TGTGCCAGCAGTACGAACAGGTGGGGGGTTACTGAAGCTTTCTTT. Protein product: CASSTNRWGVTEAFF.